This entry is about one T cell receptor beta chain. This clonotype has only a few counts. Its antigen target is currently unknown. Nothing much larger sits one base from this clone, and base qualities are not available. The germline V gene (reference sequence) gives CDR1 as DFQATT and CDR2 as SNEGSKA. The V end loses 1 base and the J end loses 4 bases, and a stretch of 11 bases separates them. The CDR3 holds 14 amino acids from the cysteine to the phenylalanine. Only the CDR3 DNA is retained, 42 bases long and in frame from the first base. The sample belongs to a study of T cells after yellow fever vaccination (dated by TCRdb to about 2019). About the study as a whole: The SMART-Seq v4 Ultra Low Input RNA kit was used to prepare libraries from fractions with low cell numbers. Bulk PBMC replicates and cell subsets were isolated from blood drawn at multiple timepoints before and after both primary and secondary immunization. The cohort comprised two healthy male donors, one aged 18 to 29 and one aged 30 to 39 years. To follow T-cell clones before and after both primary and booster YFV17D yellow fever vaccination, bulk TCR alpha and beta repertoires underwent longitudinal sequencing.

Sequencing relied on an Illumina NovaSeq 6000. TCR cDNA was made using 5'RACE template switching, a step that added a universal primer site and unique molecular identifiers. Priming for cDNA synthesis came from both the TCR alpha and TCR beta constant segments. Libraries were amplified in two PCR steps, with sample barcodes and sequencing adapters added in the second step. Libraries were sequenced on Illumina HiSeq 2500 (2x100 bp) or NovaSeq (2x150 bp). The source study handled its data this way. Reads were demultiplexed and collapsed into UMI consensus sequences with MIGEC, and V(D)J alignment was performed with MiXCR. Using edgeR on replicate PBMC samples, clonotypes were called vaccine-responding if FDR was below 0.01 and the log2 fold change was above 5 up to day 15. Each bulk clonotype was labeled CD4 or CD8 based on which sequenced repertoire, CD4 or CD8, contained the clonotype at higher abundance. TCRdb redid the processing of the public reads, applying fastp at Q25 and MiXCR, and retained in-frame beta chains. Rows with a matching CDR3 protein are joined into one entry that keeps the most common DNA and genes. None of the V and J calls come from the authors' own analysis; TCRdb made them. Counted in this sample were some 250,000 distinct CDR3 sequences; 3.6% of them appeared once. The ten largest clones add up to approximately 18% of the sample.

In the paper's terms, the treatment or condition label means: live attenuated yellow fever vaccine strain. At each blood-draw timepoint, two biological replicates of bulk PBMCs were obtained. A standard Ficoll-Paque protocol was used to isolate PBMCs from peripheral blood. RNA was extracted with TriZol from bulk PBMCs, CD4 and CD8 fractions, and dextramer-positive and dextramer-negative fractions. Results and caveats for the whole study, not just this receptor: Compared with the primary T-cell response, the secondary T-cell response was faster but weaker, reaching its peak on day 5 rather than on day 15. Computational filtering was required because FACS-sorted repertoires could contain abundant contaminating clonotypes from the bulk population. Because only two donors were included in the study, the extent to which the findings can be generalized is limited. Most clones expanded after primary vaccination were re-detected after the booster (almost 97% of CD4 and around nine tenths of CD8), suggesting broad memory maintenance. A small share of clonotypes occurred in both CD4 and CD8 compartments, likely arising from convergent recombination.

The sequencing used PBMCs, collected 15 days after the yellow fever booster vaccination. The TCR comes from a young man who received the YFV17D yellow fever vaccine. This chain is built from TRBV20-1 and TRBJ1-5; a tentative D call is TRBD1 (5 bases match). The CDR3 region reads CSARVQGSNQPQHF. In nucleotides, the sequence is TGCAGTGCTAGAGTCCAGGGAAGTAATCAGCCCCAGCATTTT.